This TCR beta chain was observed in a study of PD-1 blockade in classical Hodgkin lymphoma. Using immunoSEQ multiplex PCR, the repertoire was profiled, and TCRdb retains in-frame clones only, with some absent. The data contain roughly 29,000 clones, approximately 91% of them singletons. Study observations and caveats: No one has yet defined what causes the repertoire differences, which may be disease activity or prior therapy. Relapsed/refractory patients reportedly had the lowest baseline TCR diversity, below newly diagnosed patients, who were below healthy donors.

Remarks on this clone: Its antigen remains unidentified.

V lost 10 bases, J lost 6 bases, and 9 bases lay in between. CDR3 length: 11 residues. The germline V gene has CDR1 MNHNS and CDR2 SASEGT. Time point here: newly diagnosed, previously untreated cHL patient sample. PBMCs from untreated, newly diagnosed classical Hodgkin lymphoma were comparison samples. The sequenced sample was peripheral blood mononuclear cells (PBMCs). The sequence came from a human donor with classical Hodgkin lymphoma. This chain joins TRBV6-1 and TRBJ2-2; D is unclear. CDR3 sequence: CATSGAGELFF. CDR3 DNA: TGTGCCACCTCTGGCGCCGGGGAGCTGTTTTTT.